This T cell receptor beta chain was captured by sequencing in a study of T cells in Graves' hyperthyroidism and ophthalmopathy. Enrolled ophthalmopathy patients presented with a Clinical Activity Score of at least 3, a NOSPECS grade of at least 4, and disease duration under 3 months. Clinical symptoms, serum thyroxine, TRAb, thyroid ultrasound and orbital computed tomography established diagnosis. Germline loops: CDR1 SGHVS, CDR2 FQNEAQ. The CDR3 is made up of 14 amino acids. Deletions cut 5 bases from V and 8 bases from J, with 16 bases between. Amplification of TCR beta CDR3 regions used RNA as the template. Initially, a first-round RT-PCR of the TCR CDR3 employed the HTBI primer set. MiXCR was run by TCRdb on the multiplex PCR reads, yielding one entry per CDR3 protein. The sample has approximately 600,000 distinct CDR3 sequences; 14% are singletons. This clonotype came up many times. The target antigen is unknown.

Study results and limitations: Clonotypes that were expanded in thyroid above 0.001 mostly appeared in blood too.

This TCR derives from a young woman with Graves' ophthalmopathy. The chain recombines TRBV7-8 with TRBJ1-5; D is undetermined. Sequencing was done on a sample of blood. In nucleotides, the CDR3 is TGTGCCAGCAGCCCGTCTGGCGTGGGTGAGCCCCAGCATTTT. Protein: CASSPSGVGEPQHF.